The clone carrying this T cell receptor (beta chain) appeared a single time. Profiled with immunoSEQ multiplex PCR; TCRdb holds only in-frame clones, not every one. The data show roughly 98,000 clones, with just over 90% seen just once and 8% held by the top ten. This sample is drawn from a study of control samples from healthy donors and cancer patients. The V end lost 6 bases, the J end lost 4 bases, and 13 bases lay between the germline ends. CDR3 length: 13 amino acids. Germline V gene sequence: CDR1 MNHEY, CDR2 SMNVEV (reference sequence). This receptor was obtained from a man in his late teens or twenties in good health. The gene calls are TRBV27 and TRBJ2-7; perhaps TRBD2 as D (6 bases). The sequenced sample consisted of blood. This CDR3 reads CASRSGDRYEQYF. DNA for the CDR3: TGTGCCAGCAGATCGGGAGACCGGTACGAGCAGTACTTC.